This passage covers 18 T cell receptor beta chains from one sample sequenced in a study of T cells after yellow fever vaccination. TCRdb re-derived calls from the 5' RACE reads in MiXCR, one entry per CDR3 protein. The sample holds 300,000 to 350,000 distinct CDR3 sequences; approximately 3.9% are singletons and the top ten take approximately 24%. Here the sequenced sample was PBMCs, taken 5 days after the yellow fever booster vaccination. Source of these receptors: a man aged 18-30 years who received the YFV17D yellow fever vaccine.

This clonotype was found many times. This sequence joins TRBV20-1 and TRBJ2-2; TRBD2 might be the D (5 bases). In germline, CDR1 is DFQATT, CDR2 SNEGSKA (reference sequence). V was cut by 3 bases and J by 1 base, with 9 bases left in between. This CDR3 has 14 residues. CDR3 DNA: TGCAGTGCTAGTCCTAGCCTGAACACCGGGGAGCTGTTTTTT. Its translation is CSASPSLNTGELFF.

The genes are TRBV4-3 and TRBJ1-1; TRBD1 is a possible D gene (5 bases). Trimming stripped 0 bases from V and 2 bases from J, with 19 bases between. Germline V lookup: CDR1 LGHNA, CDR2 YSLEER. The CDR3 sequence is 18 residues long. The CDR3 DNA follows: TGCGCCAGCAGCCAAGACTTGGGGGGGTCCGAGGGTAACACTGAAGCTTTCTTT. It yields the protein CASSQDLGGSEGNTEAFF.

This clonotype was seen a handful of times. This sequence joins TRBV2 and TRBJ1-6; no definite D call. V lost 5 bases, J lost 4 bases, and 12 bases lay in between. Per the germline V gene, CDR1 is SNHLY and CDR2 is FYNNEI. The CDR3 runs to 15 residues. This CDR3 is CASSLARGYNSPLHF. The DNA of the CDR3 is TGTGCCAGCAGTCTTGCGCGGGGATATAATTCACCCCTCCACTTT.

This clonotype was found many times. This sequence joins TRBV6-4 and TRBJ1-5; 11 bases line up with TRBD1. J was trimmed by 1 base and V by 3 bases; bases with no gene match: 14. Looked up from germline, CDR1 is MRHNA and CDR2 is SNTAGT. The CDR3 consists of 20 residues. For the CDR3, the DNA is TGTGCCAGCAGTGAAGTAGCCGGGACAGGGGGGCCGAAGAGCAATCAGCCCCAGCATTTT. Protein: CASSEVAGTGGPKSNQPQHF.

This clonotype was observed a handful of times. The chain is built from TRBV5-4 and TRBJ1-1, with D tentatively TRBD1 (5 bases). The germline V and J ends were trimmed by 0 bases and 1 base, with 10 bases remaining between them. Germline V gene lookup returns CDR1 SGHNT and CDR2 YYREEE (reference sequence). This CDR3 is built from 15 residues. The CDR3 nucleotides read TGTGCCAGCAGCTTGGTTTCCGGGACGAACACTGAAGCTTTCTTT. It is translated as CASSLVSGTNTEAFF.

This clonotype occurred many times. This chain uses TRBV5-1 with TRBJ2-2, with TRBD1 identical over 8 bases. The germline CDR1 and CDR2 sequences are SGHRS and YFSETQ. The CDR3 spans 15 residues. The trim removed 4 bases at V and 4 bases at J, leaving 6 bases unmatched. The CDR3 reads CASSLAGGLTGELFF. The CDR3 DNA is TGCGCCAGCAGCCTGGCAGGGGGCCTCACCGGGGAGCTGTTTTTT.

The sample holds many counts of this clonotype. V usage is TRBV12-3 or TRBV12-4 and J usage is TRBJ2-2; 12 bases match TRBD2. The CDR3 runs 18 residues. V lost 6 bases, J lost 1 base, and 9 bases stayed unmatched. The CDR3 here is CASSPRTSGALNTGELFF. The CDR3, as DNA: TGTGCCAGCAGCCCCCGGACTAGCGGGGCTTTGAACACCGGGGAGCTGTTTTTT.

This clonotype was detected many times. The chain couples TRBV20-1 to TRBJ1-4; D not certain. With 6 bases removed from V and 14 bases from J, the gap between germline ends came to 25 bases. The CDR3 is 14 residues long. Germline-derived CDR1 and CDR2 are DFQATT and SNEGSKA (reference sequence). The CDR3 spells CSATRLPGENRLFF. CDR3 nucleotide sequence: TGCAGTGCGACCCGACTACCCGGGGAAAATCGTCTGTTTTTT.

This chain connects TRBV6-2 or TRBV6-3 to TRBJ2-1; D possibly matches TRBD1 or TRBD2 (5 bases each). V was pared by 7 bases and J by 2 bases, with 12 bases between. The CDR3 covers 14 residues. Germline CDR1 MNHEY, CDR2 SVGEGT. The CDR3 DNA reads as TGTGCCAGCACCCCGGGACGGCCCTACAATGAGCAGTTCTTC. The encoded protein is CASTPGRPYNEQFF.

This clonotype was recorded a few times. This rearrangement joins TRBV7-2 to TRBJ1-6; possible D gene TRBD1, 6 bases. The V and J ends lost 5 bases and 9 bases respectively, with 14 bases between them. Germline CDR1 SGHTA, CDR2 FQGNSA. The CDR3 length is 14 residues. In DNA form, the CDR3 reads TGTGCCAGCAGCCCGGACAGCCTTGTTTCACCCCTCCACTTT. Its translation: CASSPDSLVSPLHF.

The rearrangement uses TRBV29-1 and TRBJ1-3, with 8 bases that match TRBD1. CDR3 length: 12 amino acids. Germline V CDR1 and CDR2: SQVTM, ANQGSEA. J was trimmed by 4 bases and V by 6 bases; bases with no gene match: 2. CDR3 protein: CSVQGAGNTIYF. CDR3 coding DNA: TGCAGCGTCCAGGGGGCAGGAAACACCATATATTTT. Filled out from reference TRBV29-1 and TRBJ1-3, the complete variable domain reads SAVISQKPSRDICQRGTSLTIQCQVDSQVTMMFWYRQQPGQSLTLIATANQGSEATYESGFVIDKFPISRPNLTFSTLTVSNMSPEDSSIYLCSVQGAGNTIYFGEGSWLTVV.

This clonotype was seen only a few times. The chain is built from TRBV4-3 and TRBJ2-2; TRBD2 might be the D (6 bases). CDR3 length: 15 residues. Germline assignment: CDR1 LGHNA and CDR2 YSLEER. V was cut by 0 bases and J by 7 bases, with 12 bases left in between. The CDR3 coding sequence is TGCGCCAGCAGCCAAGAAGGAGGGGTCAACGGGGAGCTGTTTTTT. Protein sequence: CASSQEGGVNGELFF.

With respect to this clonotype: This may stem from a read error, because a much larger clone lies one nucleotide away. The chain joins TRBV7-9 to TRBJ2-1; tentative D call: TRBD2 (5 bases). The CDR3 has 15 amino acids. Germline V gene lookup returns CDR1 SEHNR and CDR2 FQNEAQ (reference sequence). Here the CDR3 DNA reads TGTGCCAGCAGCTTAACTCCTAGCTCCTACCATGAGCAGTTCTTC. This codes for CASSLTPSSYHEQFF.

This clonotype was seen more than once but under ten times. This chain uses TRBV19 with TRBJ2-3, with 13 bases fitting TRBD2. The V gene end was trimmed by 6 bases and the J gene end by 7 bases; junction bases not matched to a gene: 4. The CDR3 runs 14 residues. CDR1 and CDR2 (germline): LNHDA, SQIVND (reference sequence). The DNA of the CDR3 is TGTGCCAGTAGCACCGGGACTAGCGGGAATACGCAGTATTTT. Translated: CASSTGTSGNTQYF.

The chain joins TRBV20-1 to TRBJ2-2; D uncertain. Deletions cut 1 base from V and 0 bases from J, with 6 bases between. This CDR3 has 14 amino acids. Per the germline V gene, CDR1 is DFQATT and CDR2 is SNEGSKA (reference sequence). The CDR3 spells CSARGTTNTGELFF. The DNA for the CDR3 is TGCAGTGCTAGAGGCACAACGAACACCGGGGAGCTGTTTTTT.

The rearrangement joins TRBV20-1 to TRBJ1-2, with no clear D. Germline CDR1 DFQATT, CDR2 SNEGSKA (reference sequence). CDR3 length: 16 residues. Trimming removed 0 bases at V and 4 bases at J, with 18 bases between. The CDR3 loop is CSARDRGQPLSYGYTF. The CDR3 DNA sequence: TGCAGTGCTAGAGATCGAGGGCAGCCGCTTAGCTATGGCTACACCTTC.

This chain joins TRBV15 and TRBJ1-1; D ambiguous. Germline values: CDR1 LNHNV, CDR2 YYDKDF (reference sequence). This CDR3 has 14 amino acids. The germline V and J ends were trimmed by 2 bases and 11 bases, with 18 bases remaining between them. The CDR3 DNA reads as TGTGCCACCAGCAGACCCCCGGCCCAGAAATTGGCTTTCTTT. It translates to CATSRPPAQKLAFF.

In its sample, this clonotype was seen many times. The rearrangement uses TRBV7-2 and TRBJ2-3; TRBD2 matches 7 bases. The CDR3 is 15 amino acids. V was clipped by 0 bases and J by 4 bases; unmatched bases: 4. The germline V gene encodes CDR1 SGHTA and CDR2 FQGNSA. In nucleotides, the CDR3 is TGTGCCAGCAGCTTAGCCGGGGGGAGGGCAGATACGCAGTATTTT. Its protein is CASSLAGGRADTQYF.